Following are 7 T cell receptor beta chains from one sample sequenced in a study of CD8+CD57+ T cells in acquired aplastic anemia. According to the study, genomic DNA was the template for TCR beta VDJ and CDR3 profiling. TCRdb ran MiXCR on the reads and lists one entry per CDR3 protein. The table includes 200,000 to 250,000 distinct CDR3 sequences, around 32% detected once. Sequencing input: sorted CD4+, CD8+, or CD8+CD57+ T cells (not recorded which) from PBMCs. Receptors originate from a human donor in good health, serving as a control.

The chain uses TRBV10-3 and TRBJ1-2, with D hard to call. The CDR3 has 12 residues. The germline V gene has CDR1 ENHRY and CDR2 SYGVKD. V lost 0 bases, J lost 6 bases, and 5 bases lay in between. Written as DNA, the CDR3 is TGTGCCATCAGTGAGTCGAGGGATGGCTACACCTTC. Amino acids: CAISESRDGYTF.

This clonotype was seen a handful of times. The junction differs from germline at one of its ends, possibly a read error. This chain joins TRBV6-1 and TRBJ2-7; D is tentatively TRBD1 or TRBD2 (5 bases each). Per the germline V gene, CDR1 is MNHNS and CDR2 is SASEGT. CDR3 length: 14 amino acids. CDR3 sequence reads: CASSEAPSDPGRGF. The CDR3 nucleotides are TGTGCCAGCAGTGAAGCGCCTTCCGACCCGGGAAGGGGCTTC.

This chain links TRBV19 with TRBJ1-4; 9 bases fit TRBD1. The CDR3 has 15 residues. Per germline, CDR1 LNHDA and CDR2 SQIVND (reference sequence). The ends lost 6 bases at V and 7 bases at J; junction bases unmatched: 9. The CDR3: CASSEGGQGVEKLFF. Written as DNA, the CDR3 is TGTGCCAGTAGCGAGGGGGGACAGGGAGTTGAAAAACTGTTTTTT.

The gene calls are TRBV2 and TRBJ1-2, with no clear D. This CDR3 has 12 residues. Germline V gene sequence: CDR1 SNHLY, CDR2 FYNNEI. The V end was cut by 4 bases, the J end by 7 bases, with 10 bases between. The CDR3 coding sequence is TGTGCCAGCAGTGCAGAGCCCAGTGGCTACACCTTC. This codes for CASSAEPSGYTF. The complete variable domain, with remaining parts taken from reference TRBV2 and TRBJ1-2, reads EPEVTQTPSHQVTQMGQEVILRCVPISNHLYFYWYRQILGQKVEFLVSFYNNEISEKSEIFDDQFSVERPDGSNFTLKIRSTKLEDSAMYFCASSAEPSGYTFGSGTRLTVV.

With respect to this clonotype: Just one base apart from a much larger clone, this may be a read error. The rearrangement joins TRBV9 to TRBJ2-1; D call uncertain. The CDR3 spans 14 residues. The germline V gene encodes CDR1 SGDLS and CDR2 YYNGEE. As DNA, the CDR3 is TGTGCCAGCAGCGTAGTAGGTTCCTACGATGAGCAGTTCTTC. As protein: CASSVVGSYDEQFF.

The chain links TRBV9 to TRBJ2-1; TRBD2 agrees at 9 bases. Unmatched junction bases numbered 8, after V lost 6 bases and J lost 4 bases. Germline CDR1 reads SGDLS; CDR2 reads YYNGEE. CDR3 length: 15 amino acids. DNA for the CDR3: TGTGCCAGCAACGTCCTAGCGGGGTTTTACAATGAGCAGTTCTTC. Translated, it gives CASNVLAGFYNEQFF. The whole variable domain, filled in from reference TRBV9 and TRBJ2-1, reads DSGVTQTPKHLITATGQRVTLRCSPRSGDLSVYWYQQSLDQGLQFLIQYYNGEERAKGNILERFSAQQFPDLHSELNLSSLELGDSALYFCASNVLAGFYNEQFFGPGTRLTVL.

V is TRBV4-1 and J is TRBJ1-2; perhaps TRBD1 as D (6 bases). V was cut by 1 base and J by 7 bases, with 10 bases left in between. CDR1 MGHRA and CDR2 YSYEKL come from the germline V gene. CDR3 length: 13 residues. The CDR3 DNA reads TGCGCCAGCAGCCAAGGCCAGGGGTGTGGCTACACCTTC. Translation gives CASSQGQGCGYTF.